The clone carrying this TCR beta chain came up a few times. What it recognizes is unknown. The sample originates from a study of cytomegalovirus exposure and HLA in healthy donors. Vbeta (60) and Jbeta (13) primers were used in the PCR. Source study methods: A follow-up analysis tallied about 80 million unique TCR beta chains, roughly 9.9 million shared. Clones were read by immunoSEQ multiplex PCR, and TCRdb kept only the in-frame ones, dropping some. V, J and clone size were drawn from that table, and D and trimming were deduced from the DNA. The sample yields under 150,000 clones, just under 70% seen once. The CDR3 is made up of 11 amino acids. CDR1 is GTSNPN, CDR2 SVGIG, per germline (reference sequence). The ends were cut back, 7 bases at V and 3 bases at J, with 9 bases in the middle. Study results and caveats: Donor immune exposure was known only as CMV serostatus. Across donors, sequencing depth was assumed by presence/absence analyses to be roughly uniform. The study designated roughly 160 TCR beta chains cytomegalovirus-associated.

Material for sequencing was PBMCs. This receptor was taken from a man aged 55 to 69 in good health and CMV-seronegative. This rearrangement joins TRBV30 to TRBJ1-1; D is possibly TRBD1 (6 bases). The CDR3 loop is CASQGDTEAFF. CDR3 sequence (DNA): TGTGCCTCACAGGGAGACACTGAAGCTTTCTTT.